This TCR beta chain was captured by sequencing in a study of blood T cell repertoires in COVID-19. Study-wide context: Samples came from the United States, Italy and Spain, spanning acute and convalescent COVID-19. PBMCs, B-cell-depleted T cells, or T cells provided the cDNA or gDNA that made up the material.

The V and J ends lost 4 bases and 2 bases respectively, with 15 bases between them. This CDR3 region has 16 residues. Germline loops: CDR1 PRHDT, CDR2 FYEKMQ (reference sequence). Libraries were prepared by immunoSEQ multiplex PCR; TCRdb keeps only in-frame clonotypes and omits some of them. The table records around 220,000 clones, 75% to 95% of them present only once. Clinical history as reported by participants underpinned cohort assignment. All recovered Cohort 3 donors got two negative PCRs, got clearance, or saw symptom resolution. This sequence originates from a woman aged 18-30 years who had recovered from COVID-19. The sample was PBMCs or T cells enriched from blood (not recorded which). The chain couples TRBV13 to TRBJ1-5; perhaps TRBD1 as D (6 bases). CDR3 nucleotides: TGTGCCAGCAGCTCGTACAGGGAGGGGGGCAATCAGCCCCAGCATTTT. Its translation: CASSSYREGGNQPQHF. The variable domain in full, completed from reference TRBV13 and TRBJ1-5, reads AAGVIQSPRHLIKEKRETATLKCYPIPRHDTVYWYQQGPGQDPQFLISFYEKMQSDKGSIPDRFSAQQFSDYHSELNMSSLELGDSALYFCASSSYREGGNQPQHFGDGTRLSIL.